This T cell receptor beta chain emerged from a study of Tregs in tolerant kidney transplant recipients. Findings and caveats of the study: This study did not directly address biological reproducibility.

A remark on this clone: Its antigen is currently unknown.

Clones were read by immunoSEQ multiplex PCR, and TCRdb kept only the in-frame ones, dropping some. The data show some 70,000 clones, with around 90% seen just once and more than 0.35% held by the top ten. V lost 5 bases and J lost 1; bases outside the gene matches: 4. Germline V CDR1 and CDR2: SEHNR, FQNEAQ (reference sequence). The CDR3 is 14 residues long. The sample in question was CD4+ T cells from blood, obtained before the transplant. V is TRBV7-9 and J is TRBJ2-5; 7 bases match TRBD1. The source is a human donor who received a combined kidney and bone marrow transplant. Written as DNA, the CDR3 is TGTGCCAGCAGCAAAGGACAGGTCCAAGAGACCCAGTACTTC. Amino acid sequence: CASSKGQVQETQYF.